This entry lists 6 T cell receptor beta chains sequenced from one sample in a study of chronic HIV infection and antiretroviral therapy. Each CDR3 protein is one row after TCRdb ran MiXCR on the 5' RACE reads. Among around 31,000 distinct CDR3 sequences listed, more than 7.5% were seen once. The sample was peripheral blood. The source is an adult who had HIV and had not received antiretroviral therapy, or was an uninfected healthy control (not recorded which).

The chain links TRBV9 to TRBJ2-1; the D is unclear. V was clipped by 1 base and J by 4 bases, with 12 bases between them. Germline CDR1 reads SGDLS; CDR2 reads YYNGEE. The CDR3 is 15 residues long. This CDR3 reads CASSVTLNPYNEQFF. The CDR3 DNA is TGTGCCAGCAGCGTAACATTAAATCCTTACAATGAGCAGTTCTTC. The whole variable domain, remainder taken from reference TRBV9 and TRBJ2-1, is DSGVTQTPKHLITATGQRVTLRCSPRSGDLSVYWYQQSLDQGLQFLIQYYNGEERAKGNILERFSAQQFPDLHSELNLSSLELGDSALYFCASSVTLNPYNEQFFGPGTRLTVL.

This clonotype was observed many times. This chain links TRBV10-2 with TRBJ1-1; maybe TRBD1 (5 bases). The length of the CDR3 is 12 residues. The germline V gene encodes CDR1 WSHSY and CDR2 SAAADI. V was pared by 7 bases and J by 6 bases, with 12 bases between. The CDR3 spells CASMEGPPEAFF. CDR3 nucleotide sequence: TGCGCCAGCATGGAGGGGCCACCTGAAGCTTTCTTT.

The V gene is TRBV6-5, the J gene TRBJ1-5; D gene unclear. V was trimmed by 4 bases and J by 1 base, leaving 8 bases between them. The germline V gene has CDR1 MNHEY and CDR2 SVGAGI. The CDR3 has 14 residues. In nucleotides, the CDR3 is TGTGCCAGCAGTTCCCTGGACAGCAATCAGCCCCAGCATTTT. It encodes CASSSLDSNQPQHF.

This clonotype was detected only a few times. J is TRBJ2-7 and V is TRBV20-1; 8 nucleotides align to TRBD1. The length of the CDR3 is 14 residues. CDR1 and CDR2 (germline): DFQATT, SNEGSKA (reference sequence). Trimming removed 3 bases from V and 1 base from J; junction bases left unmatched: 5. The CDR3 DNA follows: TGCAGTGCTAGGGACAGGGCCGGATCCTACGAGCAGTACTTC. Its protein is CSARDRAGSYEQYF.

The chain joins TRBV29-1 to TRBJ2-1, with D uncertain. V dropped 3 bases and J dropped 6 bases, with 3 bases sitting between them. Per the germline V gene, CDR1 is SQVTM and CDR2 is ANQGSEA. The CDR3 has 10 residues. The CDR3 sequence is CSVDPNEQFF. CDR3 sequence (DNA): TGCAGCGTTGATCCCAATGAGCAGTTCTTC.

The chain joins TRBV10-3 to TRBJ1-5, with a tentative D call TRBD1 (6 bases). V was clipped by 10 bases and J by 0 bases, with 10 bases between them. Germline CDR1 ENHRY, CDR2 SYGVKD. The CDR3 covers 13 residues. The CDR3 DNA reads as TGTGCCAGCACGGACAGTAGCAATCAGCCCCAGCATTTT. It specifies CASTDSSNQPQHF.